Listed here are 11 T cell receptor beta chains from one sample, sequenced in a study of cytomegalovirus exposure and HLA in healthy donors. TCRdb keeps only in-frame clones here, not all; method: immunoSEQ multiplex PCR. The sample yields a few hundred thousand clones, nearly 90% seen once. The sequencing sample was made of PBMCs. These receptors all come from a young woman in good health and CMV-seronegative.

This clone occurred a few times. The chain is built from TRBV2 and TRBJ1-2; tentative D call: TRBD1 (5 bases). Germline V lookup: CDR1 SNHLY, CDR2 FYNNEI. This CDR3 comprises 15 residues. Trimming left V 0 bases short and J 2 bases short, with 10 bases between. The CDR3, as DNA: TGTGCCAGCAGTGAAGCGGGGACTGGGAACTATGGCTACACCTTC. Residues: CASSEAGTGNYGYTF.

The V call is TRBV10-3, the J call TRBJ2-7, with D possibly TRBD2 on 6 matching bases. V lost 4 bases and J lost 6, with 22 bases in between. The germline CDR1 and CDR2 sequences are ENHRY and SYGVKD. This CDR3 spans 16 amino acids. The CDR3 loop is CAISVDLGTPLLEQYV. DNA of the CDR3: TGTGCCATCAGTGTGGACCTGGGGACTCCCCTCCTCGAGCAGTACGTC.

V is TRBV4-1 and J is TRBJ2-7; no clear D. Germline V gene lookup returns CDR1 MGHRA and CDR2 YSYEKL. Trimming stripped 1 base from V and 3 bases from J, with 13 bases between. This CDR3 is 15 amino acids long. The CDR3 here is CASSQVPRVYYEQYV. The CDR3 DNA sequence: TGCGCCAGCAGCCAAGTTCCCCGGGTCTACTACGAGCAGTACGTC.

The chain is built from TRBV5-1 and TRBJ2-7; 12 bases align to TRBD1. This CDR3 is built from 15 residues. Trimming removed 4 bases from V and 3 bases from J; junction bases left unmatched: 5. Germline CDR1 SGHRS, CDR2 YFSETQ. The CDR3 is CASSPGQGANYEQYF. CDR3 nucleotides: TGCGCCAGCAGCCCGGGACAGGGGGCTAACTACGAGCAGTACTTC.

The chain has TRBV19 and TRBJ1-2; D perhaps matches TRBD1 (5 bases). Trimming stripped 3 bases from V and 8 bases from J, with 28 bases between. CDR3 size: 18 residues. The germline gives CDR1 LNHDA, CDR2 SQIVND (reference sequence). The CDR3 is CASSIVPQGALKLWGYTF. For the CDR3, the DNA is TGTGCCAGTAGTATCGTCCCTCAGGGTGCTCTGAAACTGTGGGGCTACACCTTC. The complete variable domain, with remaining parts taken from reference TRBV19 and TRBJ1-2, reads DGGITQSPKYLFRKEGQNVTLSCEQNLNHDAMYWYRQDPGQGLRLIYYSQIVNDFQKGDIAEGYSVSREKKESFPLTVTSAQKNPTAFYLCASSIVPQGALKLWGYTFGSGTRLTVV.

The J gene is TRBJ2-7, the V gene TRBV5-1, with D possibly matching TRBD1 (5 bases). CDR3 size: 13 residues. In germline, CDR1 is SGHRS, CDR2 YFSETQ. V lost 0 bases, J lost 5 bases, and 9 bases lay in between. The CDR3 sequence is CASSLVQGNEQYF. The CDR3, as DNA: TGCGCCAGCAGCTTGGTGCAGGGCAACGAGCAGTACTTC.

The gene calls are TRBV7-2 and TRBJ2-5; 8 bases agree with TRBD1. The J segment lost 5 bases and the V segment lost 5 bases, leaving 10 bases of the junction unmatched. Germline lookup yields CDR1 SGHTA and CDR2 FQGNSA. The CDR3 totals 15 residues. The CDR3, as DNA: TGTGCCAGCAGCGCCCGGACAGGGATGGTCGAGACCCAGTACTTC. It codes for CASSARTGMVETQYF.

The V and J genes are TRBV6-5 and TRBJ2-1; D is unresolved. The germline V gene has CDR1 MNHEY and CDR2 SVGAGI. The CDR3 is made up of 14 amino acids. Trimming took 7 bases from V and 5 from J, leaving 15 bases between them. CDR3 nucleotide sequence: TGTGCCAGCACTAAAACCGGTGGGCACAATGAGCAGTTCTTC. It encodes CASTKTGGHNEQFF.

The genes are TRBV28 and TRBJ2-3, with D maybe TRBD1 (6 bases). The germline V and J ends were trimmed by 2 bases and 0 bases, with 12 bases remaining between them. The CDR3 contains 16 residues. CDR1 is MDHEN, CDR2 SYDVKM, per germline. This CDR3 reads CASSLSHRVSTDTQYF. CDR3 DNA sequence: TGTGCCAGCAGTTTAAGTCACAGGGTGAGCACAGATACGCAGTATTTT. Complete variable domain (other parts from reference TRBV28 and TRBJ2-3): DVKVTQSSRYLVKRTGEKVFLECVQDMDHENMFWYRQDPGLGLRLIYFSYDVKMKEKGDIPEGYSVSREKKERFSLILESASTNQTSMYLCASSLSHRVSTDTQYFGPGTRLTVL.

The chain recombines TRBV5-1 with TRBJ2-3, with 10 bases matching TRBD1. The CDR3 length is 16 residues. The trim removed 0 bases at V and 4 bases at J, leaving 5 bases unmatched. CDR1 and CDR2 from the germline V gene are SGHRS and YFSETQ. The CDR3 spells CASSLAGTGVADTQYF. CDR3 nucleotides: TGCGCCAGCAGCTTGGCAGGGACAGGGGTGGCAGATACGCAGTATTTT.

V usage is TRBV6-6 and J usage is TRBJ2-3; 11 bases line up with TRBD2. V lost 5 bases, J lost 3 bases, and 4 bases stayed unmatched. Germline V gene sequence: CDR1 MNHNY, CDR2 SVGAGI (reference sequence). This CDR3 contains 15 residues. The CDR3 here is CASSPPSGGTDTQYF. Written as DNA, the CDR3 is TGTGCCAGCAGTCCACCTAGCGGGGGGACAGATACGCAGTATTTT.